Reported below is one TCR beta chain. The germline CDR1 and CDR2 sequences are SGHAT and FQNNGV. The V gene lost 1 base and the J gene lost 4 bases, with 16 bases spanning the gap. CDR3 length: 16 amino acids. The method was immunoSEQ multiplex PCR; TCRdb's version includes in-frame clones alone and lacks a portion of them. Seen here are approximately 88,000 clones, over 75% observed once, and the top ten hold 0.72%. These data originate in a study of OX40 agonist ivuxolimab in advanced cancers. Specimen: CD4+ or CD8+ T cells sorted from blood, collected in a trial of the OX40 agonist ivuxolimab. This chain connects TRBV11-2 to TRBJ2-5; D unresolved. This TCR derives from an adult with an advanced solid tumor such as melanoma, head and neck, liver or kidney cancer. CDR3: CASSLGPGLVGETQYF. The CDR3 nucleotides read TGTGCCAGCAGCTTAGGTCCCGGGCTAGTTGGAGAGACCCAGTACTTC.